This T cell receptor (beta chain) was identified in a study of shared clonotypes between healthy human individuals. As for the study in general: Each donor contributed plates that comprised three CD4 naive, three CD4 memory, two CD8 naive and one CD8 memory.

Trimming took 5 bases from V and 0 from J, leaving 5 bases between them. Germline V gene lookup returns CDR1 KGHSH and CDR2 LQKENI. CDR3 size: 14 residues. An assay was performed, and its level was deep. The protocol was immunoSEQ multiplex PCR, while the TCRdb copy is restricted to in-frame clones and leaves out a portion. The sample carries roughly 520,000 clones, roughly 95% recorded once. Sequencing was carried out using naive CD4+ T cells sorted from blood. Subset described: CD45RA+ positively selected. J is TRBJ2-6 and V is TRBV18; TRBD1 or TRBD2 may be the D gene (5 bases each). This receptor was obtained from a woman in her twenties or thirties in good health. CDR3 region: CASSGGSGANVLTF. For the CDR3, the DNA is TGTGCCAGCTCAGGGGGCTCTGGGGCCAACGTCCTGACTTTC.